The text below deals with one TCR beta chain. Looked up from germline, CDR1 is KGHDR and CDR2 is SFDVKD. The CDR3 covers 15 residues. J gave up 6 bases and V 3 bases, and 1 base lay outside the gene matches. The source of the sample is a study of T-cell reconstitution after alpha-beta-depleted transplantation in children. Using unique molecular identifiers, the investigators prepared the TCRbeta library. TCRdb itself ran the PCR reads through MiXCR, one entry per CDR3 protein. The sample holds around 380,000 distinct CDR3 sequences; 11% are singletons and the top ten take roughly 6%. The sequence derives from a human donor who donated a stem cell graft to a child with acute myeloid leukemia. The chain couples TRBV24-1 to TRBJ2-1; 13 bases fit TRBD2. The input for sequencing was PBMCs from the stem cell graft donor, taken from the stem cell graft. As DNA, the CDR3 is TGTGCCACCAGTGATGGACTAGCGGGAGTCAATGAGCAGTTCTTC. Translating gives CATSDGLAGVNEQFF.